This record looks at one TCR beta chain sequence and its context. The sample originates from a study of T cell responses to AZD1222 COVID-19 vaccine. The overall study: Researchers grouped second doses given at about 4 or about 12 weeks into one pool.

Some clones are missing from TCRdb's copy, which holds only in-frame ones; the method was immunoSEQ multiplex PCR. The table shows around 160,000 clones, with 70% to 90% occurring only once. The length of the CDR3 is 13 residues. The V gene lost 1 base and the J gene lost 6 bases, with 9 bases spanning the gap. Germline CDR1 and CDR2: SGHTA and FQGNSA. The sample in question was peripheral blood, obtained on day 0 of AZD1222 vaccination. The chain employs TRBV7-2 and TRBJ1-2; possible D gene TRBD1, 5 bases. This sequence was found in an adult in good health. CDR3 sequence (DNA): TGTGCCAGCAGCTTAGTAGGGGTGGATGGCTACACCTTC. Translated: CASSLVGVDGYTF. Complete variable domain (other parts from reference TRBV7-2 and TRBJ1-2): GAGVSQSPSNKVTEKGKDVELRCDPISGHTALYWYRQSLGQGLEFLIYFQGNSAPDKSGLPSDRFSAERTGGSVSTLTIQRTQQEDSAVYLCASSLVGVDGYTFGSGTRLTVV.